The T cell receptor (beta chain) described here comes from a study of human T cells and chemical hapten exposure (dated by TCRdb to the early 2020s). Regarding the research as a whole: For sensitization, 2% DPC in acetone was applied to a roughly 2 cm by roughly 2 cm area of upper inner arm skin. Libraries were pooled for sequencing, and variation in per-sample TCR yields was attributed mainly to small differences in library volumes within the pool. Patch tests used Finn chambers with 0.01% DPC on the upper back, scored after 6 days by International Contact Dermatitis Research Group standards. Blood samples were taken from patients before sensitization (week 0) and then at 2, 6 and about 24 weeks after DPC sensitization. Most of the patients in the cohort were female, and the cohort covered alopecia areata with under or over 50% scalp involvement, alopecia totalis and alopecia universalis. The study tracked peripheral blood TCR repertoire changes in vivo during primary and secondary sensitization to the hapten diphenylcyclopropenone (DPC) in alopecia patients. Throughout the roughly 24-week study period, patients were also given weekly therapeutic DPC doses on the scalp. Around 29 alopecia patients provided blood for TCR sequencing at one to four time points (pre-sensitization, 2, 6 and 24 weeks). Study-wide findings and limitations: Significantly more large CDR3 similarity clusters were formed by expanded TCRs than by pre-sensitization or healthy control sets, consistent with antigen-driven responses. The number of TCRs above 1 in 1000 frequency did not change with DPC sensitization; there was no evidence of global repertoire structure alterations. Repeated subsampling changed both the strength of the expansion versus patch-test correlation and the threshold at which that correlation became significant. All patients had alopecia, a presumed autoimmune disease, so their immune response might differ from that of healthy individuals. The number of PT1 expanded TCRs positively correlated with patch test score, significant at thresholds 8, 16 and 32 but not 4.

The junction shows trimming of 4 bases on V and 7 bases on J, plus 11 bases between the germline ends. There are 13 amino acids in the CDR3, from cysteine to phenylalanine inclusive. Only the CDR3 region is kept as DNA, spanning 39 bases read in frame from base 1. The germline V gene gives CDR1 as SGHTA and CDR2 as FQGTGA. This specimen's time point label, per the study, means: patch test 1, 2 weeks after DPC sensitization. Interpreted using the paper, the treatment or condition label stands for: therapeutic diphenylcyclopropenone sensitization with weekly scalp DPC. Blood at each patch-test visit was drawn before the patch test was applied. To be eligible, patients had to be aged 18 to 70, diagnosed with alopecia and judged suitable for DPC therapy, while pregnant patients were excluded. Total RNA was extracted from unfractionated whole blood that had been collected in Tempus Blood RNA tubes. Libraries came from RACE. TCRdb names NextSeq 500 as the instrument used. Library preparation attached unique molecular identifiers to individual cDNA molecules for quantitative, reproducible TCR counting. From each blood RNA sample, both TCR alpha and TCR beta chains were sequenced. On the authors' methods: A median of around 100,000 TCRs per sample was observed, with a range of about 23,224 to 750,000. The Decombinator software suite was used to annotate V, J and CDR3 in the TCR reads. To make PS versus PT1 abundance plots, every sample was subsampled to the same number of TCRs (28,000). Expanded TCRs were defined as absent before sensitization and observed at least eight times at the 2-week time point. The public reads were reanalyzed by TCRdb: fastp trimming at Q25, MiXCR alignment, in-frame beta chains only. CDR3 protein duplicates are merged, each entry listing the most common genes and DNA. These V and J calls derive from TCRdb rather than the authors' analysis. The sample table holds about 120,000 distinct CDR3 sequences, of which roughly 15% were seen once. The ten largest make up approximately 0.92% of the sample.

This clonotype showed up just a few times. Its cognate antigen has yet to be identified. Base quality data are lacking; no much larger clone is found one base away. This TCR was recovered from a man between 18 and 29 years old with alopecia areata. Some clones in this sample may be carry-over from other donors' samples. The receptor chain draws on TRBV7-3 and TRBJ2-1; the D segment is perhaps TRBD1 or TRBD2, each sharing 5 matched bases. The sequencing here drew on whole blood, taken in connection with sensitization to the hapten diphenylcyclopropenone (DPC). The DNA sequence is TGTGCCAGCAGCTCCCCGGGGCATAATGAGCAGTTCTTC. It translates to CASSSPGHNEQFF.